These T cell receptor beta chains were read from a single sample in a study of cytomegalovirus exposure and HLA in healthy donors. Profiling relied on immunoSEQ multiplex PCR, and the TCRdb table lists in-frame clones only, not all of them. The repertoire includes about 140,000 clones, around 77% of them detected once, and 2% to 2.5% sits in the top ten. Sequenced: PBMCs. The receptor set was obtained from a man aged 25-45 years in good health and CMV-seronegative. Both conserved end residues are trimmed from each CDR3.

j_gene | v_gene | CDR3aa
TRBJ2-1 | TRBV2 | ASSRDRVSYNEQF
TRBJ2-1 | TRBV5-1 | ASSLDEAGAPQF
TRBJ2-2 | TRBV29-1 | SGGKLGGTGELF
TRBJ2-7 | TRBV19 | ASSETFRDSTYGQY
TRBJ2-7 | TRBV5-1 | ASSLGGQNSYEQY
TRBJ1-6 | TRBV6-5 | ASSIGQGTNSPLH
TRBJ1-1 | TRBV6-5 | ASSRQGARGTEAF
TRBJ2-7 | TRBV28 | ASRPREGAYEQY
TRBJ2-7 | TRBV5-5 | ASSTHNSYEQY
TRBJ1-5 | TRBV4-1 | ASSQDITGSQSQH
TRBJ2-7 | TRBV18 | ASSPDRSSYEQY
TRBJ2-1 | TRBV6-5 | ASSYSGGAYNEQF
TRBJ2-7 | TRBV5-1 | ASSPRSPPSSLPRTQAYEQY
TRBJ1-1 | TRBV19 | ASSIQGSTEAF
TRBJ2-2 | TRBV5-6 | ASRPRDRLNTGELF
TRBJ2-7 | TRBV5-1 | ASSSGTSGSPPYEQY
TRBJ1-6 | TRBV5-6 | ASSLGTGNSPLH
TRBJ1-4 | TRBV28 | ASRTGQGYTTNEKLF
TRBJ1-3 | TRBV25-1 | ASSDKTGSSGNTIY
TRBJ1-2 | TRBV19 | ASSTGQGNWYGYP
TRBJ1-1 | TRBV5-1 | ASSLGEGDTEAF
TRBJ1-2 | TRBV2 | AGDEGAVSGYT
TRBJ2-7 | TRBV6-6 | ASSFTGSTDEQY
TRBJ2-1 | TRBV5-6 | ASSLLAGGRDEQF
TRBJ2-1 | TRBV6-1 | ASSGLWDTSSYNEQF
TRBJ1-1 | TRBV13 | ASSPGQGNTEAF
TRBJ2-7 | TRBV28 | ASTTGTYEQY
TRBJ2-5 | TRBV28 | ASSPRRGSYTESKAQY
TRBJ1-5 | TRBV28 | ASSQDRGLNQPQH
TRBJ2-5 | TRBV5-1 | ASSFTPVGGGLKTQY
TRBJ2-7 | TRBV27 | ASSFSTGPYEQY
TRBJ2-7 | TRBV28 | ASSPGHSPLGYEQY
TRBJ2-2 | TRBV5-1 | ASTPTGQVGELF
TRBJ1-3 | TRBV28 | ASTYSSPGQLSGNTIY